The clone carrying this T cell receptor (beta chain) was found many times. Trimming left V 0 bases short and J 3 bases short, with 6 bases between. Germline CDR1 is SGHAT and CDR2 is FQNNGV. The CDR3 has 14 amino acids. Time point reported: newly diagnosed GD, antithyroid drugs for less than 3 months. With RNA extracted from PBMCs as input, the TCR library was made. Investigators prepared the TCR beta libraries by applying iRepertoire HTBI primers and Arm-PCR of CDR3 regions. TCRdb re-called the multiplex PCR reads through MiXCR, storing one row per CDR3 protein. The data hold a few hundred thousand distinct CDR3 sequences, with roughly 15% observed a single time. This entry belongs to a study of regulatory T cells in long-lasting Graves disease. The same sample was also used in a study of T cells in Graves' hyperthyroidism and ophthalmopathy. Per that study: Aged 18 to 65, the patients had hyperthyroidism that was newly diagnosed and had lasted under 2 months.

The sequencing here drew on peripheral blood mononuclear cells (PBMCs), taken at new diagnosis, from a patient treated with antithyroid drugs. The origin of this receptor is a woman aged 40 to 49 with Graves disease. This chain links TRBV11-2 with TRBJ2-1; D is uncertain. CDR3 sequence reads: CASSLERIYNEQFF. CDR3 DNA sequence: TGTGCCAGCAGCTTAGAAAGAATCTACAATGAGCAGTTCTTC.